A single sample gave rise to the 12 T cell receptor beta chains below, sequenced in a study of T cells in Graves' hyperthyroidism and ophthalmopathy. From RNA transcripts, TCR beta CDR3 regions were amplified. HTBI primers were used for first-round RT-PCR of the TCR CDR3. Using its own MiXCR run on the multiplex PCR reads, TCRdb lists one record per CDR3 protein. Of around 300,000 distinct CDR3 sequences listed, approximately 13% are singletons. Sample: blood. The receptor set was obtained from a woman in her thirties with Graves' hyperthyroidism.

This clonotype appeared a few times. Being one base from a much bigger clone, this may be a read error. As DNA, the CDR3 is TGTGCCAGCACTTTATCTCCACTAGGAGGGTTGTACGAGCAGTACTTC. It encodes CASTLSPLGGLYEQYF. This chain uses TRBV28 with TRBJ2-7; D is perhaps TRBD2 (6 bases). The CDR3 totals 16 residues. Germline values: CDR1 MDHEN, CDR2 SYDVKM. The entire variable domain, with the rest obtained from reference TRBV28 and TRBJ2-7, is as follows: DVKVTQSSRYLVKRTGEKVFLECVQDMDHENMFWYRQDPGLGLRLIYFSYDVKMKEKGDIPEGYSVSREKKERFSLILESASTNQTSMYLCASTLSPLGGLYEQYFGPGTRLTVT.

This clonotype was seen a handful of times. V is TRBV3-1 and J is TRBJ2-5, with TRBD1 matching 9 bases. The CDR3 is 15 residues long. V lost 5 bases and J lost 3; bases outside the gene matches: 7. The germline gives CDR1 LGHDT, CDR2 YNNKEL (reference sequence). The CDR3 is CASSYRGPEKETQYF. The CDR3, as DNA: TGTGCCAGCAGCTACAGGGGGCCAGAAAAAGAGACCCAGTACTTC.

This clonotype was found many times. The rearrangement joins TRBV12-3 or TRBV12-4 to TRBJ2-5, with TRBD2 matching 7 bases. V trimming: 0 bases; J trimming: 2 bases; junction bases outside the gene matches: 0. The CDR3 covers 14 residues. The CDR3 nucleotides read TGTGCCAGCAGTTTAGCGGGAGGGCAAGAGACCCAGTACTTC. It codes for CASSLAGGQETQYF.

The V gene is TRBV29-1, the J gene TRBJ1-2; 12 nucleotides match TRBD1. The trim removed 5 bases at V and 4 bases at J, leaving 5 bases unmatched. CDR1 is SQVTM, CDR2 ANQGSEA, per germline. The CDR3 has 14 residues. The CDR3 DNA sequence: TGCAGCGTTCACCCGGGACAGGGGGCCTATGGCTACACCTTC. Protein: CSVHPGQGAYGYTF.

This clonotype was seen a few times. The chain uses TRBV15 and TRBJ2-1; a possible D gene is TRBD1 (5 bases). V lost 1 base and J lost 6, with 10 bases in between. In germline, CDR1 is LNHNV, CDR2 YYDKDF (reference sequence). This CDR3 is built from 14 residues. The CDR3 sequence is CATSRGDSINEQFF. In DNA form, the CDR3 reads TGTGCCACCAGCAGAGGTGACAGTATCAATGAGCAGTTCTTC.

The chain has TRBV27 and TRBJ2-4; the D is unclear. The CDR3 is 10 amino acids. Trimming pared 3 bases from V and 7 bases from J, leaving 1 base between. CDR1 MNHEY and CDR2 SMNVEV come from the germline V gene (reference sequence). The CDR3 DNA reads TGTGCCAGCAGTTTGAACATTCAGTACTTC. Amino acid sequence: CASSLNIQYF.

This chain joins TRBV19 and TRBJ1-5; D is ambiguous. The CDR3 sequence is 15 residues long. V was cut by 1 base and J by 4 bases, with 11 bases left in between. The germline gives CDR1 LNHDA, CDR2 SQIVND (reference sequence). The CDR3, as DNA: TGTGCCAGTAGTATAGTGCGGACGGGGAATCAGCCCCAGCATTTT. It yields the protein CASSIVRTGNQPQHF.

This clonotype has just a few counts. Here the CDR3 DNA reads TGTGCCAGCAGTGACTCGATTCAAGTTTGCCGAGAGCAGTTCTTC. Translated, it gives CASSDSIQVCREQFF. The V and J genes are TRBV6-4 and TRBJ2-1; D gene ambiguous. The length of the CDR3 is 15 residues. Deletions cut 0 bases from V and 10 bases from J, with 16 bases between. Germline V gene data show CDR1 as MRHNA and CDR2 as SNTAGT.

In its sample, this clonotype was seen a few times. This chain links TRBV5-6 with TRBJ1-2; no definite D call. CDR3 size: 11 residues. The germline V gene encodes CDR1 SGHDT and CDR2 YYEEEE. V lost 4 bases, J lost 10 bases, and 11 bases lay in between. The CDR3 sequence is CASSHGNLYTF. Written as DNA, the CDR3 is TGTGCCAGCAGCCACGGGAATCTCTACACCTTC.

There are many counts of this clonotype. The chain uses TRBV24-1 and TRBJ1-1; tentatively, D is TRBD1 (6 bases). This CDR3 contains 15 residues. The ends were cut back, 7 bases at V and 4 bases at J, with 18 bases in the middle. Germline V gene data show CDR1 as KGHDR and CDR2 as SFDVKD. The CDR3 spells CATRGAVGGTTEAFF. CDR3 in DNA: TGTGCCACCAGGGGGGCAGTGGGGGGTACCACTGAAGCTTTCTTT.

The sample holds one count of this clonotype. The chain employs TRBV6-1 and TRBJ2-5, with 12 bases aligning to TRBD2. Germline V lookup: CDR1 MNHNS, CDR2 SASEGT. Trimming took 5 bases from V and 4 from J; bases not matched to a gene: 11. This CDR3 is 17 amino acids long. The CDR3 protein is CASSKRLAGAVGETQYF. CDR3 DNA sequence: TGTGCCAGCAGTAAACGACTAGCGGGAGCCGTGGGAGAGACCCAGTACTTC.

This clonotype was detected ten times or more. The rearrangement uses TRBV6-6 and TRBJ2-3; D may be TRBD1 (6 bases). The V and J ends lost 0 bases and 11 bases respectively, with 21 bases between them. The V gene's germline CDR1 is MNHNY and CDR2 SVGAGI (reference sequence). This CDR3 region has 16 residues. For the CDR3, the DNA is TGTGCCAGCAGTTACTCAACGACAGGCCGAATAAAACTGCAGTATTTT. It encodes CASSYSTTGRIKLQYF.